Each of the 12 T cell receptor beta chains below was sequenced from the same sample in a study of post-analysis software for immune sequencing data. Study results and caveats: Compared with controls, patients had more of roughly five TRBV segments, including TRBV5-6, TRBV5-1 and TRBV20-1.

The TCR beta cDNA libraries carried unique molecular identifiers. TCRdb redid the calling of the PCR reads with MiXCR, one entry per CDR3 protein. The sample consists of about half a million distinct CDR3 sequences, roughly 46% of them appearing once. No antigen has been assigned to these receptors. Sequenced: blood. The receptors originated from a girl aged 10-17 years with multiple sclerosis.

The chain links TRBV5-1 to TRBJ2-1; no definite D call. V dropped 3 bases and J dropped 7 bases, with 11 bases sitting between them. This CDR3 is 13 amino acids long. Germline-derived CDR1 and CDR2 are SGHRS and YFSETQ. CDR3 in amino acids: CASSWGGRNEQFF. The CDR3, as DNA: TGCGCCAGCAGCTGGGGTGGACGGAATGAGCAGTTCTTC.

This chain joins TRBV9 and TRBJ2-5; 10 nucleotides match TRBD2. Germline CDR1 and CDR2: SGDLS and YYNGEE. The V gene end was trimmed by 3 bases and the J gene end by 0 bases; junction bases not matched to a gene: 5. The CDR3 is 16 amino acids. CDR3 residues: CASSGRTSGYQETQYF. In DNA, the CDR3 is TGTGCCAGCAGCGGACGGACTAGCGGCTACCAAGAGACCCAGTACTTC.

The V gene is TRBV29-1, the J gene TRBJ2-3; D unclear. Trimming cost V 2 bases and J 8 bases, with 8 bases left between them. The germline V gene has CDR1 SQVTM and CDR2 ANQGSEA. This CDR3 contains 11 residues. The CDR3 loop reads CSVESLGTQYF. As DNA, the CDR3 is TGCAGCGTTGAAAGCCTGGGTACGCAGTATTTT.

The chain is built from TRBV27 and TRBJ1-2, with D possibly TRBD1 on 6 matching bases. V lost 7 bases and J 3 bases, leaving 9 bases between the germline ends. The CDR3 extends over 12 amino acids. In germline, CDR1 is MNHEY, CDR2 SMNVEV (reference sequence). This CDR3 reads CASKGEDYGYTF. For the CDR3, the DNA is TGTGCCAGCAAGGGGGAAGACTATGGCTACACCTTC.

The chain has TRBV15 and TRBJ2-1; D unresolved. Per the germline V gene, CDR1 is LNHNV and CDR2 is YYDKDF (reference sequence). With 0 bases removed from V and 10 bases from J, the gap between germline ends came to 19 bases. The CDR3 extends over 16 amino acids. The CDR3 bases are TGTGCCACCAGCAGAGAGGCGGCGACCAGACGAGGAGAGCAGTTCTTC. Amino acid sequence: CATSREAATRRGEQFF.

The chain combines TRBV4-3 with TRBJ1-1; 8 positions agree with TRBD1. CDR3 length: 15 amino acids. With 8 bases clipped from V and 5 bases from J, the junction kept 13 bases outside the gene matches. Germline values: CDR1 LGHNA, CDR2 YSLEER. The CDR3 region is CASGDRGWEGTEAFF. The CDR3 nucleotides read TGCGCCAGCGGAGACAGGGGATGGGAAGGGACTGAAGCTTTCTTT.

This clonotype was observed a few times. The chain employs TRBV5-1 and TRBJ2-5; D is ambiguous. This CDR3 contains 16 residues. Germline CDR1 SGHRS, CDR2 YFSETQ. Trimming pared 4 bases from V and 1 base from J, leaving 17 bases between. CDR3 DNA: TGCGCCAGCAGCCCCGCCGCCGGTCAGTCCCAAGAGACCCAGTACTTC. Translation gives CASSPAAGQSQETQYF.

This clonotype was seen a few times. The chain recombines TRBV11-1 with TRBJ2-1, with TRBD2 matching 8 bases. V shed 5 bases, J shed 4 bases, and the junction held 7 bases outside the gene matches. This CDR3 is built from 15 residues. Germline CDR1 reads SGHAT; CDR2 reads FQDESV (reference sequence). DNA of the CDR3: TGTGCCAGCAGCGCCACTAGCGGAATATACAATGAGCAGTTCTTC. Translated: CASSATSGIYNEQFF.

The chain is built from TRBV7-6 and TRBJ2-1; the D gene is possibly TRBD1 (6 bases). The CDR3 covers 13 residues. V lost 5 bases to trimming and J lost 5 bases, with 10 bases between them. Germline V CDR1 and CDR2: SGHVS, FNYEAQ. The CDR3 sequence: CASSRTVDNEQFF. The CDR3 DNA is TGTGCCAGCAGCCGGACAGTTGACAATGAGCAGTTCTTC.

The CDR3 here is CSAALRRGSTDTQYF. The CDR3 DNA is TGCAGTGCTGCACTCCGGCGCGGTAGCACAGATACGCAGTATTTT. The chain uses TRBV20-1 and TRBJ2-3; D not resolved. Trimming left V 5 bases short and J 0 bases short, with 15 bases between. The germline V gene encodes CDR1 DFQATT and CDR2 SNEGSKA (reference sequence). This CDR3 is built from 15 residues.

The V and J genes are TRBV7-9 and TRBJ1-4; the D is unclear. V lost 0 bases and J lost 6, with 8 bases in between. Germline CDR1 and CDR2: SEHNR and FQNEAQ (reference sequence). The CDR3 contains 14 residues. The CDR3 is CASSLAGYDEKLFF. The CDR3 DNA follows: TGTGCCAGCAGCTTAGCGGGATACGATGAAAAACTGTTTTTT. The entire variable domain, with the rest obtained from reference TRBV7-9 and TRBJ1-4, is as follows: DTGVSQNPRHKITKRGQNVTFRCDPISEHNRLYWYRQTLGQGPEFLTYFQNEAQLEKSRLLSDRFSAERPKGSFSTLEIQRTEQGDSAMYLCASSLAGYDEKLFFGSGTQLSVL.

The CDR3 nucleotides read TGTGCCAGCAGCTTATCGACCGAGACCCAGTACTTC. As protein: CASSLSTETQYF. The rearrangement joins TRBV7-9 to TRBJ2-5; no definite D call. The germline CDR1 and CDR2 sequences are SEHNR and FQNEAQ (reference sequence). V was pared by 2 bases and J by 5 bases, with 6 bases between. The CDR3 is 12 residues long.